These 20 T cell receptor beta chains were all obtained from the same sample, sequenced in a study of blood T cell repertoires in COVID-19. Produced via immunoSEQ multiplex PCR; TCRdb's table is partial and in-frame only. The data contain 97,000 or so clones, about nine tenths of them seen just once; the ten biggest clones take up about 1.7%. The specimen was peripheral blood. These TCRs come from a man between 60 and 75 years old with acute or convalescent COVID-19.

The chain carries TRBV30 and TRBJ1-1; no definite D call. In germline, CDR1 is GTSNPN, CDR2 SVGIG (reference sequence). The CDR3 is made up of 13 amino acids. V lost 0 bases and J 5 bases, leaving 10 bases between the germline ends. CDR3 sequence reads: CAWSVFGGTEAFF. The CDR3 DNA follows: TGTGCCTGGAGTGTTTTCGGCGGGACTGAAGCTTTCTTT.

This sequence joins TRBV6-6 and TRBJ1-4; D is uncertain. Per germline, CDR1 MNHNY and CDR2 SVGAGI (reference sequence). The CDR3 covers 14 residues. Trimming cost V 2 bases and J 0 bases, with 4 bases left between them. CDR3 DNA: TGTGCCAGCAGTTACGACACAACTAATGAAAAACTGTTTTTT. Translation: CASSYDTTNEKLFF.

The CDR3 sequence is CASSIDVADSNTEAFF. CDR3 DNA sequence: TGTGCCAGTAGTATAGATGTGGCGGATTCGAACACTGAAGCTTTCTTT. The J gene is TRBJ1-1, the V gene TRBV19; D ambiguous. Germline V lookup: CDR1 LNHDA, CDR2 SQIVND (reference sequence). Trimming pared 0 bases from V and 1 base from J, leaving 12 bases between. The CDR3 is made up of 16 amino acids.

This clone was recorded once. This chain joins TRBV4-1 and TRBJ1-5; the D is unclear. V was clipped by 0 bases and J by 6 bases, with 9 bases between them. The CDR3 runs 14 residues. The V gene's germline CDR1 is MGHRA and CDR2 YSYEKL. The CDR3 DNA follows: TGCGCCAGCAGCCAAGATACGTCCGGTCAGCCCCAGCATTTT. As protein: CASSQDTSGQPQHF.

This sequence joins TRBV14 and TRBJ1-2, with D unresolved. The CDR3 runs to 13 residues. Germline CDR1 SGHDN, CDR2 FVKESK. V was clipped by 4 bases and J by 3 bases, with 9 bases between them. In DNA, the CDR3 is TGTGCCAGCAGCCGTAACAGCTACTATGGCTACACCTTC. It specifies CASSRNSYYGYTF. Full variable domain (missing parts from reference TRBV14 and TRBJ1-2): EAGVTQFPSHSVIEKGQTVTLRCDPISGHDNLYWYRRVMGKEIKFLLHFVKESKQDESGMPNNRFLAERTGGTYSTLKVQPAELEDSGVYFCASSRNSYYGYTFGSGTRLTVV.

The sample holds a few counts of this clone. The chain has TRBV6-4 and TRBJ2-2, with a tentative D call TRBD1 (6 bases). CDR3 size: 16 residues. V shed 5 bases and J shed 4 bases, with 17 bases lying between them. Germline V CDR1 and CDR2: MRHNA, SNTAGT. DNA for the CDR3: TGTGCCAGCAGTACGTCCGGCCTACAGGGCACCGGGGAGCTGTTTTTT. This codes for CASSTSGLQGTGELFF.

V gene TRBV6-5 combines with J gene TRBJ1-2; 12 bases are a match to TRBD1. Germline CDR1 and CDR2: MNHEY and SVGAGI. The CDR3 runs to 16 residues. Trimming at V came to 0 bases and at J to 2 bases, leaving 1 base not matched to a gene. The CDR3 region has the DNA TGTGCCAGCAGTTACTCGGGGACAGGGGGCAACTATGGCTACACCTTC. It specifies CASSYSGTGGNYGYTF.

This clone showed up just a few times. V gene TRBV2 combines with J gene TRBJ1-1; D remains unclear. CDR1 and CDR2 (germline): SNHLY, FYNNEI. The CDR3 has 14 residues. V lost 11 bases to trimming and J lost 2 bases, with 18 bases between them. The CDR3 sequence is CAARRNRDNTEAFF. DNA for the CDR3: TGTGCCGCACGAAGGAACAGAGATAACACTGAAGCTTTCTTT.

This clone was seen a few times. The rearrangement uses TRBV18 and TRBJ1-2, with D perhaps matching TRBD1 (5 bases). V was pared by 3 bases and J by 4 bases, with 12 bases between. CDR1 and CDR2 (germline): KGHSH, LQKENI. This CDR3 spans 14 amino acids. The CDR3 loop reads CASSPGRGIYGYTF. The CDR3 region has the DNA TGTGCCAGCTCACCGGGGCGGGGGATCTATGGCTACACCTTC.

CDR3 DNA sequence: TGTGCCAGCAGCCGAGACAGTCTATGGGAAAAACTGTTTTTT. Its protein is CASSRDSLWEKLFF. This chain connects TRBV6-5 to TRBJ1-4, with D perhaps matching TRBD1 (5 bases). V lost 6 bases to trimming and J lost 8 bases, with 16 bases between them. The CDR3 is 14 amino acids. Germline V gives CDR1 MNHEY, CDR2 SVGAGI.

V gene TRBV19 combines with J gene TRBJ1-2; TRBD1 aligns across 8 bases. There are 14 residues in the CDR3. V gave up 9 bases and J gave up 3 bases; unmatched junction bases: 9. Germline V CDR1 and CDR2: LNHDA, SQIVND (reference sequence). CDR3 DNA sequence: TGTGCCAGAACATCAGGGGGCGCAGACTATGGCTACACCTTC. Translating it yields CARTSGGADYGYTF.

The V gene is TRBV2, the J gene TRBJ1-4; D is perhaps TRBD1 (6 bases). The germline V gene encodes CDR1 SNHLY and CDR2 FYNNEI. V lost 5 bases, J lost 0 bases, and 7 bases lay in between. CDR3 length: 14 residues. CDR3 nucleotide sequence: TGTGCCAGCAGTCGGACAGCAACTAATGAAAAACTGTTTTTT. Translating gives CASSRTATNEKLFF.

This clone was picked up a small number of times. This chain joins TRBV2 and TRBJ1-5, with a tentative D call TRBD1 (6 bases). V lost 7 bases, J lost 5 bases, and 12 bases lay in between. Per germline, CDR1 SNHLY and CDR2 FYNNEI. The CDR3 length is 13 residues. The CDR3 DNA is TGTGCCAGCACCGCTGGGGGCCATCAGCCCCAGCATTTT. This gives the protein CASTAGGHQPQHF. The full variable domain, completed using reference TRBV2 and TRBJ1-5, is EPEVTQTPSHQVTQMGQEVILRCVPISNHLYFYWYRQILGQKVEFLVSFYNNEISEKSEIFDDQFSVERPDGSNFTLKIRSTKLEDSAMYFCASTAGGHQPQHFGDGTRLSIL.

V gene TRBV2 combines with J gene TRBJ1-2, with 8 bases fitting TRBD1. In germline, CDR1 is SNHLY, CDR2 FYNNEI. This CDR3 is built from 14 residues. V lost 0 bases to trimming and J lost 3 bases; unmatched junction nucleotides: 0. The CDR3: CASSEATGDYGYTF. Here the CDR3 DNA reads TGTGCCAGCAGTGAAGCGACAGGGGACTATGGCTACACCTTC.

The CDR3 DNA follows: TGTGCCAGCAGACCGACAGGGGGCCGTGGCTACACCTTC. Translated: CASRPTGGRGYTF. The rearrangement links TRBV6-5 to TRBJ1-2; 10 nucleotides agree with TRBD1. The V gene's germline CDR1 is MNHEY and CDR2 SVGAGI. V gave up 6 bases and J gave up 7 bases; unmatched junction bases: 5. The CDR3 is 13 residues long.

V is TRBV5-1 and J is TRBJ2-3; no clear D. Trimming took 4 bases from V and 1 from J, leaving 7 bases between them. CDR3 length equals 13 residues. Germline V CDR1 and CDR2: SGHRS, YFSETQ. This CDR3 reads CASSPGGTDTQYF. CDR3 nucleotides: TGCGCCAGCAGCCCCGGAGGCACAGATACGCAGTATTTT.

The rearrangement joins TRBV9 to TRBJ2-7; D is unclear. CDR3 length equals 15 residues. Per germline, CDR1 SGDLS and CDR2 YYNGEE. V lost 0 bases, J lost 0 bases, and 10 bases lay in between. This chain's CDR3 is CASSVESASSYEQYF. The CDR3 bases are TGTGCCAGCAGCGTAGAGTCCGCTAGCTCCTACGAGCAGTACTTC.

J is TRBJ1-1 and V is TRBV7-8; D is uncertain. The CDR3 contains 17 residues. CDR1 SGHVS and CDR2 FQNEAQ come from the germline V gene. Trimming stripped 5 bases from V and 2 bases from J, with 21 bases between. The CDR3 DNA sequence: TGTGCCAGCAGCCTTACGTTGCCCGCGATGAAAAACACTGAAGCTTTCTTT. Encoded protein: CASSLTLPAMKNTEAFF. Full variable domain (missing parts from reference TRBV7-8 and TRBJ1-1): GAGVSQSPRYKVAKRGQDVALRCDPISGHVSLFWYQQALGQGPEFLTYFQNEAQLDKSGLPSDRFFAERPEGSVSTLKIQRTQQEDSAVYLCASSLTLPAMKNTEAFFGQGTRLTVV.

This sequence joins TRBV7-2 and TRBJ1-1; 7 bases are shared with TRBD1. CDR3 length: 13 residues. The germline CDR1 and CDR2 sequences are SGHTA and FQGNSA. V was clipped by 2 bases and J by 4 bases; unmatched bases: 1. DNA for the CDR3: TGTGCCAGCAGCTTATCAGGGGGCACTGAAGCTTTCTTT. It translates to CASSLSGGTEAFF.

The chain is built from TRBV4-1 and TRBJ1-5, with TRBD1 identical over 7 bases. Germline assignment: CDR1 MGHRA and CDR2 YSYEKL. Trimming at V came to 3 bases and at J to 7 bases, leaving 3 bases not matched to a gene. The CDR3 is made up of 13 amino acids. CDR3 residues: CASSQAQGQPQHF. The CDR3 DNA follows: TGCGCCAGCAGCCAGGCACAGGGGCAGCCCCAGCATTTT.